These 22 T cell receptor beta chains were all obtained from the same sample, sequenced in a study of OX40 agonist ivuxolimab in advanced cancers. Some clones are missing from TCRdb's copy, which holds only in-frame ones; the method was immunoSEQ multiplex PCR. The sample shows under 75,000 clones, 70% to 90% of them seen only once. The sequenced sample was CD4+ or CD8+ T cells sorted from blood, obtained in a trial of the OX40 agonist ivuxolimab. These receptors were taken from an adult with an advanced solid tumor such as melanoma, head and neck, liver or kidney cancer.

The chain employs TRBV5-1 and TRBJ1-6; unclear D gene. With 0 bases removed from V and 13 bases from J, the gap between germline ends came to 11 bases. The CDR3 covers 13 residues. Per the germline V gene, CDR1 is SGHRS and CDR2 is YFSETQ. CDR3 DNA: TGCGCCAGCAGCTTGGGGCCTGATCGGCCCCTCCACTTT. It translates to CASSLGPDRPLHF.

The chain couples TRBV6-5 to TRBJ2-1; TRBD2 might be the D (6 bases). Germline values: CDR1 MNHEY, CDR2 SVGAGI. Trimming shortened V by 6 bases and J by 1 base, and 7 bases separated the two germline ends. This CDR3 region has 13 residues. As DNA, the CDR3 is TGTGCCAGCAGGGACTATTCCTACAATGAGCAGTTCTTC. This translates into CASRDYSYNEQFF.

The CDR3 here is CASSQVQGRTEAFF. The CDR3 DNA sequence: TGTGCCAGCAGCCAAGTTCAGGGGCGGACTGAAGCTTTCTTT. This chain connects TRBV4-2 to TRBJ1-1; perhaps TRBD1 as D (6 bases). The germline V gene encodes CDR1 LGHNA and CDR2 YNFKEQ. This CDR3 has 14 residues. Trimming stripped 1 base from V and 5 bases from J, with 11 bases between.

This rearrangement joins TRBV7-9 to TRBJ2-7, with D perhaps matching TRBD1 (6 bases). This CDR3 is 14 amino acids long. The germline V gene has CDR1 SEHNR and CDR2 FQNEAQ (reference sequence). Trimming cost V 5 bases and J 4 bases, with 15 bases left between them. The CDR3 DNA sequence: TGTGCCAGCAGCCCAGTGGGGGCAGGATACGAGCAGTACTTC. This encodes CASSPVGAGYEQYF.

The V call is TRBV5-6, the J call TRBJ2-5, with TRBD1 identical over 11 bases. Trimming took 3 bases from V and 3 from J; bases not matched to a gene: 4. The germline CDR1 and CDR2 sequences are SGHDT and YYEEEE. This CDR3 is built from 15 residues. This chain's CDR3 is CASSWTGGAEETQYF. CDR3 nucleotide sequence: TGTGCCAGCAGCTGGACAGGGGGCGCCGAAGAGACCCAGTACTTC.

The chain is built from TRBV30 and TRBJ2-7; 7 bases map to TRBD1. The germline CDR1 and CDR2 sequences are GTSNPN and SVGIG (reference sequence). Trimming cost V 4 bases and J 0 bases; bases outside gene matches: 3. This CDR3 has 13 residues. For the CDR3, the DNA is TGTGCCTGGAAGGGACAGCACTCCTACGAGCAGTACTTC. This codes for CAWKGQHSYEQYF.

The chain links TRBV2 to TRBJ2-5, with D possibly matching TRBD1 (5 bases). The CDR3 extends over 13 amino acids. The V end lost 7 bases, the J end lost 3 bases, and 12 bases lay between the germline ends. Germline V gene lookup returns CDR1 SNHLY and CDR2 FYNNEI. The CDR3 DNA follows: TGTGCCAGCACCGGACAAACAAAAGAGACCCAGTACTTC. Translating it yields CASTGQTKETQYF.

The chain uses TRBV7-9 and TRBJ2-2; tentatively, D is TRBD1 (6 bases). The V gene's germline CDR1 is SEHNR and CDR2 FQNEAQ (reference sequence). The CDR3 length is 16 residues. The V end lost 5 bases, the J end lost 6 bases, and 19 bases lay between the germline ends. The DNA for the CDR3 is TGTGCCAGCAGCCCGGGACACCCGTCCTGGTCCGGGGAGCTGTTTTTT. It specifies CASSPGHPSWSGELFF.

CDR3 nucleotides: TGTGCCAGCAGCTTAGGGGGAGGTCCCTACGAGCAGTACTTC. It yields the protein CASSLGGGPYEQYF. V and J are TRBV7-2 and TRBJ2-7; tentatively, D is TRBD2 (6 bases). The germline V and J ends were trimmed by 1 base and 2 bases, with 9 bases remaining between them. Germline-derived CDR1 and CDR2 are SGHTA and FQGNSA. The CDR3 loop spans 14 amino acids.

The chain is built from TRBV7-9 and TRBJ2-1, with TRBD1 as a possible D gene (5 bases). Germline V CDR1 and CDR2: SEHNR, FQNEAQ (reference sequence). This CDR3 has 15 amino acids. The germline V and J ends were trimmed by 8 bases and 6 bases, with 20 bases remaining between them. The CDR3: CASFPGTGSINEQFF. The CDR3 nucleotides are TGTGCCAGCTTTCCGGGTACAGGTTCAATCAATGAGCAGTTCTTC. Full variable domain (outside the CDR3, taken from reference TRBV7-9 and TRBJ2-1): DTGVSQNPRHKITKRGQNVTFRCDPISEHNRLYWYRQTLGQGPEFLTYFQNEAQLEKSRLLSDRFSAERPKGSFSTLEIQRTEQGDSAMYLCASFPGTGSINEQFFGPGTRLTVL.

This chain connects TRBV7-2 to TRBJ2-2; 9 bases are shared with TRBD2. CDR1 is SGHTA and CDR2 is FQGNSA in the germline V gene. This CDR3 spans 18 amino acids. V was clipped by 1 base and J by 7 bases; unmatched bases: 13. In nucleotides, the CDR3 is TGTGCCAGCAGCTTAGAGGTCTGGCGGGAGGGTCGAGACGGGGAGCTGTTTTTT. Amino acids: CASSLEVWREGRDGELFF.

The V gene is TRBV11-2, the J gene TRBJ2-5; D remains ambiguous. The germline CDR1 and CDR2 sequences are SGHAT and FQNNGV. This CDR3 region has 13 residues. V lost 1 base and J lost 5, with 8 bases in between. DNA of the CDR3: TGTGCCAGCAGCTTAGGCAGGTTGGAGACCCAGTACTTC. It encodes CASSLGRLETQYF.

This chain links TRBV7-6 with TRBJ1-1; tentatively, D is TRBD1 (6 bases). Germline V gives CDR1 SGHVS, CDR2 FNYEAQ. This CDR3 has 16 residues. Deletions cut 5 bases from V and 1 base from J, with 17 bases between. The CDR3 reads CASSPGQSLWNTEAFF. The CDR3 region has the DNA TGTGCCAGCAGCCCTGGACAGAGCCTTTGGAACACTGAAGCTTTCTTT.

Only a few counts were recorded for this clone. The chain recombines TRBV12-5 with TRBJ1-5; a weak D match, TRBD1 (5 bases). Trimming cost V 0 bases and J 6 bases, with 15 bases left between them. The CDR3 extends over 16 amino acids. CDR1 and CDR2 (germline): LGHNT, FRNRAP. Here the CDR3 reads CASGLVVGGGVQPQHF. The CDR3 DNA follows: TGTGCTAGTGGTTTGGTTGTAGGCGGGGGAGTTCAGCCCCAGCATTTT. Full variable domain (remainder filled in from reference TRBV12-5 and TRBJ1-5): DARVTQTPRHKVTEMGQEVTMRCQPILGHNTVFWYRQTMMQGLELLAYFRNRAPLDDSGMPKDRFSAEMPDATLATLKIQPSEPRDSAVYFCASGLVVGGGVQPQHFGDGTRLSIL.

This chain joins TRBV6-5 and TRBJ2-7; 7 bases agree with TRBD1. The germline V gene has CDR1 MNHEY and CDR2 SVGAGI. Trimming took 6 bases from V and 5 from J; bases not matched to a gene: 7. This CDR3 region has 13 residues. The CDR3 DNA reads as TGTGCCAGCAGGAAGACAGGGAGCCACGAGCAGTACTTC. It codes for CASRKTGSHEQYF.

The chain uses TRBV2 and TRBJ2-1; 11 positions match TRBD2. CDR3 length equals 16 residues. V trimming: 5 bases; J trimming: 4 bases; junction bases outside the gene matches: 7. Germline V lookup: CDR1 SNHLY, CDR2 FYNNEI. The CDR3 nucleotides are TGTGCCAGCAGTATTAGCGGGAGGGAGATTTACAATGAGCAGTTCTTC. Residues: CASSISGREIYNEQFF. The whole variable domain, filled in from reference TRBV2 and TRBJ2-1, reads EPEVTQTPSHQVTQMGQEVILRCVPISNHLYFYWYRQILGQKVEFLVSFYNNEISEKSEIFDDQFSVERPDGSNFTLKIRSTKLEDSAMYFCASSISGREIYNEQFFGPGTRLTVL.

This chain joins TRBV5-5 and TRBJ1-2, with 7 nucleotides matching TRBD1. V shed 5 bases, J shed 2 bases, and the junction held 9 bases outside the gene matches. Germline CDR1 SGHKS, CDR2 YYEKEE (reference sequence). The CDR3 sequence is 15 residues long. For the CDR3, the DNA is TGTGCCAGCAGATTGCAGGGGGGGCCCAACTATGGCTACACCTTC. Translating it yields CASRLQGGPNYGYTF.

This sequence joins TRBV28 and TRBJ1-4, with D tentatively TRBD1 (5 bases). Between the trimmed V and J ends, which lost 4 bases and 7 bases, there was a span of 10 bases. Germline V gives CDR1 MDHEN, CDR2 SYDVKM. The CDR3 contains 13 residues. This chain's CDR3 is CASSSAGGEKLFF. CDR3 sequence (DNA): TGTGCCAGCAGTTCCGCTGGGGGTGAAAAACTGTTTTTT.

The chain combines TRBV20-1 with TRBJ2-7, with 7 bases identical to TRBD1. Per germline, CDR1 DFQATT and CDR2 SNEGSKA (reference sequence). V was clipped by 2 bases and J by 10 bases; unmatched bases: 5. The CDR3 is 11 amino acids. CDR3: CSARIRDRQYF. CDR3 DNA sequence: TGCAGTGCTAGAATCCGGGACAGACAGTACTTC.

This clone was detected a few times. The genes are TRBV5-1 and TRBJ1-1; D not resolved. The germline gives CDR1 SGHRS, CDR2 YFSETQ. The CDR3 has 16 residues. V was pared by 6 bases and J by 0 bases, with 18 bases between. The CDR3 DNA is TGCGCCAGCAAAGTAGGACCGACTGACATGAACACTGAAGCTTTCTTT. This sequence encodes CASKVGPTDMNTEAFF.

The genes are TRBV9 and TRBJ2-3, with D possibly being TRBD1 (5 bases). The CDR3 has 14 amino acids. CDR1 is SGDLS and CDR2 is YYNGEE in the germline V gene. Trimming shortened V by 0 bases and J by 5 bases, and 10 bases separated the two germline ends. In DNA, the CDR3 is TGTGCCAGCAGCGTAGACCAGGGTGGAGATACGCAGTATTTT. This sequence encodes CASSVDQGGDTQYF.

V usage is TRBV2 and J usage is TRBJ1-1; D perhaps matches TRBD1 (6 bases). Germline CDR1 SNHLY, CDR2 FYNNEI. The CDR3 runs to 18 residues. V lost 6 bases and J 3 bases, leaving 26 bases between the germline ends. The CDR3: CASSGGPGQAVGDTEAFF. DNA of the CDR3: TGTGCCAGCAGCGGGGGGCCGGGACAAGCCGTCGGAGACACTGAAGCTTTCTTT.